The TCR beta chain described here comes from a study of graft-versus-host responses after intestinal transplantation. Study-level background: Multivisceral, liver-intestinal, or isolated intestinal grafts were transplanted into recipients.

The study, taken as a whole, reports: GvH clones were identified in recipient marrow, with some first appearing in ileum or blood.

This CDR3 has 17 amino acids. Unmatched junction bases numbered 10, after V lost 5 bases and J lost 0 bases. Germline lookup yields CDR1 SGHVS and CDR2 FNYEAQ. Concerning this clone itself: Its cognate antigen is unknown.

This table comes from immunoSEQ multiplex PCR, and its TCRdb copy is limited to in-frame clones, with some not included. The sample consists of 45,000 to 60,000 clones, about 90% of them appearing once. V is TRBV7-6 and J is TRBJ2-7, with 10 bases lining up with TRBD2. This clonotype originated in a human donor who was the organ donor for an intestinal transplant. The sample consisted of unstimulated CD4+ T cells sorted from spleen or lymph node cells, taken before transplant. CDR3 nucleotide sequence: TGTGCCAGCAGCCTGGGACTAGCGCCCAGGAGCTCCTACGAGCAGTACTTC. Translation gives CASSLGLAPRSSYEQYF.